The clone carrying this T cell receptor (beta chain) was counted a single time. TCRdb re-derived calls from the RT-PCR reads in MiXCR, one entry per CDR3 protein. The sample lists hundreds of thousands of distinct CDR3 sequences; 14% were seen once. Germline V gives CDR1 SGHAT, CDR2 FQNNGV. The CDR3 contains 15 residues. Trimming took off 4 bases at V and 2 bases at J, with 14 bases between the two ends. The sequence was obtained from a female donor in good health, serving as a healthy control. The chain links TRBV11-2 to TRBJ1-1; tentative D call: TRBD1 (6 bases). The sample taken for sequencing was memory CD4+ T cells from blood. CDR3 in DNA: TGTGCCAGCAGCTCCCGGGACAAGGGAAACACTGAAGCTTTCTTT. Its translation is CASSSRDKGNTEAFF.